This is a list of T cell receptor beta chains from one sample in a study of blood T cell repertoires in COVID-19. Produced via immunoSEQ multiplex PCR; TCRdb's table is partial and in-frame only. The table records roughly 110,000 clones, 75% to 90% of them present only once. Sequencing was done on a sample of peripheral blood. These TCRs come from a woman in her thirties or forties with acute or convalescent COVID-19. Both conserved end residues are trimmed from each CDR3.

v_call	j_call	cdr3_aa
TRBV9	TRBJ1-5	ASSVVLAEGNQPQH
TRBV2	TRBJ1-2	ASSVLRGTYGYT
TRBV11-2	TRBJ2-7	ASSRPVGDYSYEQY
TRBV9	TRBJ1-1	ASSDSAGSNTEAF
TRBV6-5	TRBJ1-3	ASSYSGRLGNTIY
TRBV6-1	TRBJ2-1	ASSENRRLAAEEQF
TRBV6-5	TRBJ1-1	ASKIWDGGITEAF
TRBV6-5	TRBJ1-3	ASRSGGSGNTIY
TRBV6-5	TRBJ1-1	AGGGRGLSTEAF
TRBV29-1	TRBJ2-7	SAYQVSYEQY
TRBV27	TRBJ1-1	ASSLKGVITEAF
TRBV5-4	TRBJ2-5	ASSLEGTRLRETQY
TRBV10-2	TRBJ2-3	ASRAPSGGITDTQY
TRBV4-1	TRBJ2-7	ASSRGQGVSYEQY
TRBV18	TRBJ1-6	ASSPPGISNSPLH
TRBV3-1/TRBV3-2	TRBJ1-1	ASSLIDRVTEAF
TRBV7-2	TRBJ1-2	ASSARQGHYGYT
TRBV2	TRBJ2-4	ASKDDRATKNIQY
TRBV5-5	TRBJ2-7	ASGPGLAGISYEQY
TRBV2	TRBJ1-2	ASRGQGASNYGYT
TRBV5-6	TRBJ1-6	ASSLFPTGNSPLH
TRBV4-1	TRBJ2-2	ASKPPGGNTGELF